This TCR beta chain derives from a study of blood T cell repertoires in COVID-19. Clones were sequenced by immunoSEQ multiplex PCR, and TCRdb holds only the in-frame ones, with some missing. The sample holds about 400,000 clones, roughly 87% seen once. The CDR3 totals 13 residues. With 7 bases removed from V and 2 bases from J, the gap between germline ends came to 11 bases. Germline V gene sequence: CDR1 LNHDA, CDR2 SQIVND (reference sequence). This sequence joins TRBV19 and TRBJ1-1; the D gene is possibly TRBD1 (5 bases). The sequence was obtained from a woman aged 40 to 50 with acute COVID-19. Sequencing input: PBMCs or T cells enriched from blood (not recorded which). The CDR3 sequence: CASNGAGNTEAFF. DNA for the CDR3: TGTGCCAGTAACGGGGCGGGAAACACTGAAGCTTTCTTT.